This T cell receptor (beta chain) was documented in a study of identical twins. MiXCR was run by TCRdb on the 5' RACE reads, yielding one entry per CDR3 protein. The table lists roughly 540,000 distinct CDR3 sequences, less than 25% of them singletons, with roughly 0.9% in the top ten. These data are also associated with another study on T cells expressing NK-cell markers. That investigation notes: No clear determination of HCMV specificity was made for expanded NKG2C+ T cell clones.

The sequenced sample was CD4+ T cells sorted from blood. The source is a woman aged 18-29 years in good health.

The CDR3 region has the DNA TGCAGCGCTTCCGCCCGGACAGACTATGGCTACACCTTC. Amino acid sequence: CSASARTDYGYTF. The chain uses TRBV29-1 and TRBJ1-2, with a weak D call TRBD1 (6 bases). CDR1 is SQVTM, CDR2 ANQGSEA, per germline. V lost 7 bases and J 3 bases, leaving 15 bases between the germline ends. The CDR3 is made up of 13 amino acids.